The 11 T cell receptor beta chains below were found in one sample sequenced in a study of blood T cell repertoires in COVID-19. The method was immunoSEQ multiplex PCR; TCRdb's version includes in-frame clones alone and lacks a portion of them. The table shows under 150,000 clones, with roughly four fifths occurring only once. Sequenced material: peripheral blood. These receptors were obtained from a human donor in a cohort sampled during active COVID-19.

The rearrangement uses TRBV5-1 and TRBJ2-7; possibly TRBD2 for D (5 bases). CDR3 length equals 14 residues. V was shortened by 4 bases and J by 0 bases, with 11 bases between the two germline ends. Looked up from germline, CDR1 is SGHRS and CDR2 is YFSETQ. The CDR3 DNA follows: TGCGCCAGCAGCACCGGACTCTACTCCTACGAGCAGTACTTC. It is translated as CASSTGLYSYEQYF.

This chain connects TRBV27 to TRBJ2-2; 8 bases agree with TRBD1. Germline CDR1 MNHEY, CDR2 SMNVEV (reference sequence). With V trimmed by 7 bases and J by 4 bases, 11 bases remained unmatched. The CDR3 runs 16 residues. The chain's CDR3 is CASKPRQGPFTGELFF. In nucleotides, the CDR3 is TGTGCCAGCAAGCCCCGACAGGGGCCCTTCACCGGGGAGCTGTTTTTT.

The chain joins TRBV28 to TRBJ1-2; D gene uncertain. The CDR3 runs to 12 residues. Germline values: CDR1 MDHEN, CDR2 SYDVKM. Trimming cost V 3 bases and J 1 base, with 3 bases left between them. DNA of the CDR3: TGTGCCAGCAGTTTCGGTAACTATGGCTACACCTTC. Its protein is CASSFGNYGYTF.

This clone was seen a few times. CDR3: CASIQGRSTEAFF. In DNA form, the CDR3 reads TGTGCCAGCATCCAAGGAAGGAGCACTGAAGCTTTCTTT. The chain couples TRBV2 to TRBJ1-1, with D hard to call. Trimming removed 7 bases at V and 4 bases at J, with 13 bases between. The CDR3 is made up of 13 amino acids. CDR1 and CDR2 (germline): SNHLY, FYNNEI.

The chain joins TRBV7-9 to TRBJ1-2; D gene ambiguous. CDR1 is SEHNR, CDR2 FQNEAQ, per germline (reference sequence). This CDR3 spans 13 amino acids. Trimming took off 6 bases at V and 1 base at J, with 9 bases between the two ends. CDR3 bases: TGTGCCAGCAGGCCACAGAATAACTATGGCTACACCTTC. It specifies CASRPQNNYGYTF.

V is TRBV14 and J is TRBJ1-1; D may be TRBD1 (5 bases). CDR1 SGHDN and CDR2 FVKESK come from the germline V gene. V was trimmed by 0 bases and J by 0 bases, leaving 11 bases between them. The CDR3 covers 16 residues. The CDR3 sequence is CASSQEGGQMNTEAFF. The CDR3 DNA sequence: TGTGCCAGCAGCCAAGAGGGAGGACAAATGAACACTGAAGCTTTCTTT.

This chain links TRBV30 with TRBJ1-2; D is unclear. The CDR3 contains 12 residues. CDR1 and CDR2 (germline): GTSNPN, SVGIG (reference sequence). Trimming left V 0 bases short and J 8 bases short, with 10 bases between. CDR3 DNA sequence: TGTGCCTGGAGTGTAACTATAAGGGGCTACACCTTC. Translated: CAWSVTIRGYTF. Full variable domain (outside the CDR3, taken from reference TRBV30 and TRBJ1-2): SQTIHQWPATLVQPVGSPLSLECTVEGTSNPNLYWYRQAAGRGLQLLFYSVGIGQISSEVPQNLSASRPQDRQFILSSKKLLLSDSGFYLCAWSVTIRGYTFGSGTRLTVV.

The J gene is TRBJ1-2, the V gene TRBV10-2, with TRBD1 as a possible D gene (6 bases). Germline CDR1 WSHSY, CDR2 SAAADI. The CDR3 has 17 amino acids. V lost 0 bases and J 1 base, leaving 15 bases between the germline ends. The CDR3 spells CASSESGRTAHNYGYTF. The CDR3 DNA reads TGCGCCAGCAGTGAGTCGGGAAGGACAGCTCATAACTATGGCTACACCTTC.

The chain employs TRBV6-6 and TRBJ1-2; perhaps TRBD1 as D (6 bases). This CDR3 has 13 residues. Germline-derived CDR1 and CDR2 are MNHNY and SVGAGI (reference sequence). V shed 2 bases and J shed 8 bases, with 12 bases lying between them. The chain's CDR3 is CASSYVPGEGYTF. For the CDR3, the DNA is TGTGCCAGCAGTTACGTCCCAGGGGAGGGCTACACCTTC.

The CDR3 spells CASSIRTGALYGYTF. CDR3 in DNA: TGTGCCAGCAGTATCCGGACAGGGGCCCTCTATGGCTACACCTTC. The V gene is TRBV6-5, the J gene TRBJ1-2; 9 bases align to TRBD1. The CDR3 has 15 amino acids. J gave up 4 bases and V 5 bases, and 8 bases lay outside the gene matches. Looked up from germline, CDR1 is MNHEY and CDR2 is SVGAGI.

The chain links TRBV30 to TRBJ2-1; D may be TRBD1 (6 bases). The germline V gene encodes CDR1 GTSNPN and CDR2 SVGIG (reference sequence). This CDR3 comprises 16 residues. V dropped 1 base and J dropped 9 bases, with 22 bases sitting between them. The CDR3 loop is CAWSAAQQAIGGEQFF. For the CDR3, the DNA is TGTGCCTGGAGTGCTGCCCAACAGGCCATAGGGGGTGAGCAGTTCTTC.